This T cell receptor beta chain is drawn from a study of T cells in Graves' hyperthyroidism and ophthalmopathy (dated by TCRdb to about 2019). Broadly, across the study: Peripheral blood was collected at initial diagnosis, before any treatment. In addition, the study compared T-cell repertoires in thyroid tissue and in blood from roughly 6 Graves' hyperthyroidism patients. TCR Vbeta CDR3 sequencing of 135 peripheral blood samples (43 ophthalmopathy, roughly 74 hyperthyroidism and some 17 progressor patients) is reported in the paper. Whether ophthalmopathy could be predicted prospectively was tested in an independent validation cohort made up of 18 hyperthyroidism patients plus 17 patients who later progressed to ophthalmopathy. TCR V-J signatures able to tell the groups apart were searched for in a discovery cohort of 100 patients, of whom about 40 had Graves' ophthalmopathy and about 60 had stable Graves' hyperthyroidism. The 100 or so discovery patients were divided at random into training and test sets in a 7:3 ratio. After sampling, hyperthyroidism patients received methimazole starting at 30 mg daily, and ophthalmopathy patients received high-dose intravenous methylprednisolone. What the work shows at the level of the full study, not this receptor alone: During validation, the model predicted progression to ophthalmopathy a median of around 6 months ahead of onset, with approximately 70% sensitivity and about 75% specificity. Sample size was not statistically predetermined, and investigators were not blinded to group allocation. Most expanded thyroid clonotypes (frequency above 0.001) were also detected in blood, a finding suggesting that blood repertoires may reflect thyroid immune responses. In cross-validation, a model built on a 13 V-J signature told ophthalmopathy apart from stable hyperthyroidism with 87.88% sensitivity and approximately 81% specificity, and in testing the same model reached 80%/75%.

Amplification of TCR beta CDR3 regions was carried out from RNA transcripts. The first round of RT-PCR for the TCR CDR3 was performed with the HTBI primer set and the Qiagen OneStep RT-PCR kit. The libraries were constructed in a second round of multiplex PCR and then size-selected and purified. Libraries were sequenced paired-end with 100 bp reads on an Illumina HiSeq2000. The authors' pipeline ran thus. SOAPnuke was used to process the raw data, throwing out any read that contained adapters or uncalled bases, had a mean Phred below 15, or lacked an exact constant-primer or identifier match. High-quality paired reads were merged using COPE v1.2.5, and each unique nucleotide sequence was defined as a clonotype. Clonotypes were aligned to IMGT TRBV, TRBD and TRBJ reference segments using MiTCR v1.1. The analysis included only V-J combinations with a frequency above 0.0001, which together covered 98% to 99.2% of the repertoires. A TCS score was defined as the ratio between F50 (clonal expansion) and ExV (chaos), using BLOSUM62-based TCRdist between CDR3 peptides within each V-J. Welch's t-statistics and random forest reduced fewer than 550 V-J features to under 15, which were used in a naive Bayes classifier (R e1071). The raw public data were reprocessed by TCRdb itself: fastp quality trimming at Q25, MiXCR clonotype calling, in-frame beta chains only. Rows with one shared CDR3 protein collapse into an entry with the most common genes and DNA. Here the V and J calls rest on TCRdb's processing, not on the authors' analysis. This sample gives around 190,000 distinct CDR3 sequences in total; about 17% of them show up just once. The ten biggest clones cover roughly 49% of the sample.

This clonotype was picked up many times. The antigen it recognizes is unknown. Base qualities are not recorded, but no much larger clone differs from it by a single base. Deletion took 10 bases off V and 0 bases off J, with a span of 17 bases between the germline ends. From the cysteine up to the phenylalanine, the CDR3 has a length of 15 residues. Only the CDR3 portion is preserved as DNA: 45 bases, with reading frame beginning at the first base. A patient counted as having stable Graves' hyperthyroidism if no progression to ophthalmopathy occurred over 18 months of follow-up. The hyperthyroidism patients were between 18 and 65 years old and newly diagnosed, with a disease duration of less than 2 months. Patients with uncontrolled infections, other autoimmune diseases, pregnancy or lactation were excluded. Diagnoses were established on the basis of clinical symptoms, serum thyroxine and TRAb, thyroid ultrasound, and orbital computed tomography. PBMCs were separated from roughly 10 ml of fresh peripheral blood using Ficoll-Paque density gradient centrifugation. Trizol reagent was used to extract total RNA, and RNA quality was then checked on an Agilent 2100 Bioanalyzer.

The sequenced sample was blood. The sequence was obtained from a woman aged 45 to 65 with Graves' hyperthyroidism. Recombination connected TRBV12-3 or TRBV12-4 to TRBJ2-3; the D segment could be TRBD2, given 6 matching bases. The bases are TGTGCCACTGACCTGGAGGGCCAAAGCACAGATACGCAGTATTTT. Its protein reads: CATDLEGQSTDTQYF.